This T cell receptor (beta chain) was sequenced in a study of T cell responses to AZD1222 COVID-19 vaccine (dated by TCRdb to about 2021). Context from the whole study: AZD1222 recipients given second doses at about 4 weeks or at about 12 weeks were pooled, since spike-specific TCR depth and breadth were not found to differ between the two schedules. TCR sequencing was performed for about 250 trial participants, of whom roughly 200 were given two doses of AZD1222 and approximately 25 were given two doses of MenACWY control vaccine. Trial participants were enrolled by age into 18-55, 56-69 and 70-plus year subgroups, with approximately 160, 26 and 62 TCR-sequenced participants respectively.

Overall study outcomes, separate from this receptor: Participants were mostly white British and included more females than males, and it was suggested by the authors that clonal diversity may have been underestimated. In the small 56-69-year group, the increase in depth fell short of significance, most likely because of low power. After two AZD1222 doses, spike-specific TCR breadth and depth were significantly higher than at day 0 and than in MenACWY recipients. Conclusions about previously exposed vaccinees are limited because only five or six AZD1222 recipients were SARS-CoV-2 seropositive at baseline. Reportedly, close to half of the unique spike-specific TCRs recognized epitopes lying outside the regions that are mutated in the B.1.351 and B.1.1.7 variants. Vaccine-associated CD4 TCRs spanned the whole spike protein, with dominant responses in regions 160-218 and 743-854. Because no day 14 peak-response samples were available, the repertoires could be characterized only after the peak T cell response.

The germline V gene (reference sequence) sets CDR1 to SEHNR and CDR2 to FQNEAQ. A distance of 15 bases separates the germline ends of V and J, which lose 0 bases and 7 bases respectively. Taken from cysteine to phenylalanine, the CDR3 has 15 residues. CDR3 DNA is the only sequence kept; it has 45 bases, read in frame from the first base. The CDR3 regions of human TCRbeta chains were analyzed by immunosequencing. The paper's processing steps were these. TCRs in the repertoires were compared against a reference library of SARS-CoV-2-specific TCRs that had been generated with the MIRA antigen-specificity platform. Breadth was defined as the fraction of unique TCRs that were SARS-CoV-2-associated. Depth was defined as the fraction of total T cells that were SARS-CoV-2-associated. Using the MIRA data, every spike-specific TCR was mapped to the spike region that the TCR reacted to and assigned to either a CD4 or a CD8 class. Log10-transformed breadth and depth values were compared by one-way ANOVA with Sidak's multiple comparisons tests. TCRdb took over this immuneACCESS table, retaining in-frame rearrangements with V and J assigned. Such tables are incomplete; in checked studies, under half of the missing clones stem from an unresolved V gene, and the remainder is unexplained. That table gives V, J and clone size, and the DNA gave D and trimming. This sample lists some 130,000 clones; more than 75% were detected once. Under 25% of the sample is held by the ten biggest clonotypes.

The time point label here, explained by the study, means: baseline before first vaccination. Vaccinee samples came from UK trials COV001 and COV002, including a single-blind randomized controlled phase 2/3 trial of AZD1222 (ChAdOx1 nCoV-19) in healthy adults. For TCRbeta chain sequencing, PBMC samples were collected from trial participants at day 0 and at day 28 after the second dose. A note on this clone: Its antigen remains undetermined. No much larger clonotype is one base removed from it; base qualities were not supplied.

Recombination connected TRBV7-9 to TRBJ1-2; the best D guess is TRBD1, with 6 bases matching. Specimen: peripheral blood, collected on day 0 of AZD1222 vaccination. The TCR sequence derives from an adult in good health. At the DNA level, the sequence is TGTGCCAGCAGCTTAGCCCAGGGGCGAAACGGTGGCTACACCTTC. Its coded protein is CASSLAQGRNGGYTF.